Below are 12 T cell receptor beta chains sequenced from a single sample in a study of blood T cell repertoires in COVID-19. Profiling relied on immunoSEQ multiplex PCR, and the TCRdb table lists in-frame clones only, not all of them. The sample carries approximately 100,000 clones, approximately 90% recorded once. The sample was peripheral blood. These TCRs come from a human donor with COVID-19, enrolled during active disease. The donor label of this sample is uncertain.

The genes are TRBV6-5 and TRBJ1-2, with 7 bases lining up with TRBD1. The junction had 14 bases not matched to a gene; V was cut back by 3 bases and J by 10 bases. The CDR3 has 15 amino acids. CDR1 is MNHEY, CDR2 SVGAGI, per germline. CDR3 amino acids: CASSYLGQEPLDYTF. The CDR3 bases are TGTGCCAGCAGTTATTTAGGACAGGAACCTCTCGACTACACCTTC.

The chain uses TRBV12-5 and TRBJ2-2; tentative D call: TRBD2 (5 bases). Germline loops: CDR1 LGHNT, CDR2 FRNRAP. Trimming stripped 3 bases from V and 0 bases from J, with 14 bases between. CDR3 length: 17 residues. The CDR3 bases are TGTGCTAGTGGTTTCCATCCGGACTCAGCGAACACCGGGGAGCTGTTTTTT. Its translation is CASGFHPDSANTGELFF.

This clone was detected a few times. The genes are TRBV19 and TRBJ1-4, with D unresolved. This CDR3 spans 15 amino acids. Trimming removed 3 bases at V and 1 base at J, with 9 bases between. Germline-derived CDR1 and CDR2 are LNHDA and SQIVND (reference sequence). The CDR3 reads CASSIGRVTNEKLFF. CDR3 DNA sequence: TGTGCCAGTAGTATCGGGAGGGTAACTAATGAAAAACTGTTTTTT. The whole variable domain, remainder taken from reference TRBV19 and TRBJ1-4, is DGGITQSPKYLFRKEGQNVTLSCEQNLNHDAMYWYRQDPGQGLRLIYYSQIVNDFQKGDIAEGYSVSREKKESFPLTVTSAQKNPTAFYLCASSIGRVTNEKLFFGSGTQLSVL.

The rearrangement joins TRBV5-6 to TRBJ1-2; 7 bases fit TRBD1. CDR3 size: 14 residues. J gave up 4 bases and V 2 bases, and 5 bases lay outside the gene matches. Germline loops: CDR1 SGHDT, CDR2 YYEEEE. The CDR3: CASSFRDRPYGYTF. DNA of the CDR3: TGTGCCAGCAGCTTCCGGGACAGACCCTATGGCTACACCTTC.

As for this clone: One end of the junction varies from germline; a read error may be responsible. V is TRBV5-6 and J is TRBJ2-2, with D perhaps TRBD1 (6 bases). The CDR3 consists of 16 residues. In germline, CDR1 is SGHDT, CDR2 YYEEEE. The CDR3 DNA reads TGTGCCAGCAGGTTGGGGGCCAGCCCGAACACCGGGGAGCTGTTTTTT. It codes for CASRLGASPNTGELFF.

The chain recombines TRBV7-4 with TRBJ2-7; tentative D call: TRBD2 (5 bases). The ends were cut back, 7 bases at V and 6 bases at J, with 19 bases in the middle. In germline, CDR1 is SGHVT, CDR2 SQSDAQ. This CDR3 has 14 amino acids. Here the CDR3 DNA reads TGTGCCAGCACCCTAACTAGGGTATCAGTCGAGCAGTACTTC. It translates to CASTLTRVSVEQYF.

The chain carries TRBV25-1 and TRBJ1-2, with D perhaps TRBD1 (6 bases). Germline V lookup: CDR1 MGHDK, CDR2 SYGVNS. The V gene lost 1 base and the J gene lost 4 bases, with 10 bases spanning the gap. The CDR3 has 14 residues. The CDR3 region has the DNA TGTGCCAGCAGTGAATCGCAGGGGCCCTATGGCTACACCTTC. Translating it yields CASSESQGPYGYTF.

V gene TRBV10-3 combines with J gene TRBJ2-6, with TRBD1 matching over 9 bases. CDR3 length equals 15 residues. CDR1 and CDR2 (germline): ENHRY, SYGVKD. V trimming: 10 bases; J trimming: 4 bases; junction bases outside the gene matches: 8. CDR3 coding DNA: TGTGCCACCACGGACAGGGGTTACGGGGCCAACGTCCTGACTTTC. Protein product: CATTDRGYGANVLTF.

The chain uses TRBV6-1 and TRBJ2-1, with D perhaps TRBD2 (6 bases). Trimming shortened V by 1 base and J by 3 bases, and 16 bases separated the two germline ends. Germline CDR1 reads MNHNS; CDR2 reads SASEGT. This CDR3 comprises 17 residues. CDR3 DNA: TGTGCCAGCAGTGAAGGAAGTAGCGGCGGGCGCTACAATGAGCAGTTCTTC. As protein: CASSEGSSGGRYNEQFF.

This chain connects TRBV7-2 to TRBJ2-5, with D perhaps TRBD2 (6 bases). The CDR3 contains 16 residues. Trimming left V 1 base short and J 5 bases short, with 17 bases between. Germline-derived CDR1 and CDR2 are SGHTA and FQGNSA. Written as DNA, the CDR3 is TGTGCCAGCAGCTTAGGGGACGGAGGGCCTACGGAGACCCAGTACTTC. Translation: CASSLGDGGPTETQYF.

The rearrangement links TRBV5-1 to TRBJ1-1; 9 positions match TRBD1. This CDR3 spans 15 amino acids. CDR1 and CDR2 from the germline V gene are SGHRS and YFSETQ. V trimming: 2 bases; J trimming: 5 bases; junction bases outside the gene matches: 7. The CDR3 DNA sequence: TGCGCCAGCAGCTTTGTGACAGGGGGGCTTACTGAAGCTTTCTTT. It is translated as CASSFVTGGLTEAFF.

The chain has TRBV7-9 and TRBJ1-1; D is possibly TRBD1 (5 bases). This CDR3 is built from 15 residues. Trimming removed 3 bases from V and 4 bases from J, with 15 bases in between. Germline V lookup: CDR1 SEHNR, CDR2 FQNEAQ (reference sequence). The CDR3 protein is CASSFRDPGGTEAFF. In DNA form, the CDR3 reads TGTGCCAGCAGCTTCCGGGACCCCGGGGGCACTGAAGCTTTCTTT.